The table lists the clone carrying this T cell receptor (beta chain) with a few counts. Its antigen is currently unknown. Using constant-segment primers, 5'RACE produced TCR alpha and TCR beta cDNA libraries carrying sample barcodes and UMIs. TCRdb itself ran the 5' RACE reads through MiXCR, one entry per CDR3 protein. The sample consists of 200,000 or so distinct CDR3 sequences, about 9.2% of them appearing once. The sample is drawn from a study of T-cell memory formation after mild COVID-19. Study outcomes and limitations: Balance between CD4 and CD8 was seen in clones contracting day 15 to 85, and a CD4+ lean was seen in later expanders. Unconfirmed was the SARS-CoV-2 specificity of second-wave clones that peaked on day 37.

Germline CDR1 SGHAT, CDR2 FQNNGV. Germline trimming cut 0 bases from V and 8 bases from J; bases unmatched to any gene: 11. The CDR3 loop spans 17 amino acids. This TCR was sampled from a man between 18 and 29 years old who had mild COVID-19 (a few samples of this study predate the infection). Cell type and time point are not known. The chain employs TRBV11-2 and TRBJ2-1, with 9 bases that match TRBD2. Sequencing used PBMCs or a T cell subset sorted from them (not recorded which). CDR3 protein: CASSLDGTAGGRDEQFF. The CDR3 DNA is TGTGCCAGCAGCTTAGATGGAACCGCGGGGGGGCGAGATGAGCAGTTCTTC.